This entry is about one T cell receptor beta chain. No antigen is known for it. Execution of the assay was at deep level. Genomic DNA of every subset was divided equally among multiple immunoSEQ plates. Some clones are missing from TCRdb's copy, which holds only in-frame ones; the method was immunoSEQ multiplex PCR. In the table there are about half a million clones, roughly 77% of which are singletons. These data belong to a study of shared clonotypes between healthy human individuals. Germline V gives CDR1 SGHTS, CDR2 YDEGEE. This CDR3 has 14 residues. V shed 4 bases and J shed 3 bases, with 13 bases lying between them. Overall study findings and caveats: Few donors limited the genetic and exposure-history diversity represented. Only blood samples were collected, and tissue repertoires likely differ.

This receptor was taken from a woman between 40 and 50 years old in good health. Some clones in this sample may be carry-over from other donors' samples. The chain uses TRBV5-8 and TRBJ1-1; D gene uncertain. The sample was PBMCs. The CDR3 sequence: CASSQTHVYTEAFF. The DNA of the CDR3 is TGTGCCAGCAGCCAAACTCATGTGTACACTGAAGCTTTCTTT.